The next 14 T cell receptor beta chains were all read from a single sample in a study of T cells in Graves' hyperthyroidism and ophthalmopathy. TCR beta CDR3 regions were amplified from RNA transcripts. A set of HTBI primers served as the primers for a first-round RT-PCR of the TCR CDR3. TCRdb redid the calling of the multiplex PCR reads with MiXCR, one entry per CDR3 protein. The sample contains around 760,000 distinct CDR3 sequences, approximately 36% of which appear only once. Sequenced material: blood. Every receptor here comes from a woman aged 40-49 years with Graves' hyperthyroidism.

In this sample, this clonotype turned up many times. The chain couples TRBV7-3 to TRBJ1-2; maybe TRBD1 (5 bases). The germline V gene has CDR1 SGHTA and CDR2 FQGTGA. The CDR3 spans 15 residues. The V gene lost 3 bases and the J gene lost 0 bases, with 11 bases spanning the gap. The CDR3 DNA reads TGTGCCAGCAGCTTCGATGGGGACCCTAACTATGGCTACACCTTC. It translates to CASSFDGDPNYGYTF.

The chain combines TRBV10-3 with TRBJ1-6; D is perhaps TRBD1 (5 bases). Germline CDR1 is ENHRY and CDR2 is SYGVKD. The CDR3 runs to 14 residues. V gave up 2 bases and J gave up 10 bases, with 12 bases separating them. The CDR3: CAISEARVGSPLHF. CDR3 DNA: TGTGCCATCAGTGAGGCCAGGGTAGGGTCACCCCTCCACTTT.

This chain links TRBV6-6 with TRBJ2-7, with D unclear. The germline V and J ends were trimmed by 8 bases and 0 bases, with 14 bases remaining between them. Germline V lookup: CDR1 MNHNY, CDR2 SVGAGI (reference sequence). This CDR3 is built from 14 residues. The CDR3 bases are TGTGCCAGCGATGATGCGTATAGCTCCTACGAGCAGTACTTC. Its protein product is CASDDAYSSYEQYF.

The chain combines TRBV29-1 with TRBJ1-1; tentatively, D is TRBD1 (5 bases). V gave up 6 bases and J gave up 9 bases, with 11 bases separating them. In germline, CDR1 is SQVTM, CDR2 ANQGSEA. This CDR3 has 10 residues. CDR3 sequence reads: CSVGGTKAFF. The CDR3 bases are TGCAGCGTGGGTGGGACGAAAGCTTTCTTT.

This clonotype was counted between two and nine times. The chain couples TRBV4-3 to TRBJ1-5; D might be TRBD1 (5 bases). V dropped 0 bases and J dropped 1 base, with 10 bases sitting between them. This CDR3 comprises 16 residues. Germline CDR1 is LGHNA and CDR2 is YSLEER. The CDR3 sequence is CASSQDQGWSNQPQHF. The CDR3 coding sequence is TGCGCCAGCAGCCAAGATCAGGGTTGGAGCAATCAGCCCCAGCATTTT.

This clonotype came up many times. The chain links TRBV29-1 to TRBJ1-1; tentative D call: TRBD1 (5 bases). The CDR3 extends over 13 amino acids. Per the germline V gene, CDR1 is SQVTM and CDR2 is ANQGSEA. V gave up 3 bases and J gave up 0 bases, with 8 bases separating them. CDR3: CSVEWGMNTEAFF. The DNA for the CDR3 is TGCAGCGTTGAGTGGGGGATGAACACTGAAGCTTTCTTT.

This clonotype was counted a few times. DNA of the CDR3: TGCGCCAGCAGCTTGGCAGGGTTAGACTATGGCTACACCTTC. Translated, it gives CASSLAGLDYGYTF. The V call is TRBV5-1, the J call TRBJ1-2, with D tentatively TRBD1 (5 bases). CDR3 length: 14 residues. Trimming took off 0 bases at V and 3 bases at J, with 9 bases between the two ends. Germline CDR1 reads SGHRS; CDR2 reads YFSETQ. Combining the CDR3 with reference TRBV5-1 and TRBJ1-2 gives the whole variable domain KAGVTQTPRYLIKTRGQQVTLSCSPISGHRSVSWYQQTPGQGLQFLFEYFSETQRNKGNFPGRFSGRQFSNSRSEMNVSTLELGDSALYLCASSLAGLDYGYTFGSGTRLTVV.

The CDR3: CASSPSRGTETQYF. Written as DNA, the CDR3 is TGTGCCAGCAGTCCAAGTCGAGGGACGGAGACCCAGTACTTC. This chain links TRBV2 with TRBJ2-5, with D tentatively TRBD1 or TRBD2 (5 bases each). This CDR3 region has 14 residues. Trimming took off 5 bases at V and 5 bases at J, with 15 bases between the two ends. CDR1 is SNHLY, CDR2 FYNNEI, per germline.

The J gene is TRBJ2-7, the V gene TRBV9; 8 nucleotides agree with TRBD1. Germline V lookup: CDR1 SGDLS, CDR2 YYNGEE. CDR3 length: 14 amino acids. The trim removed 0 bases at V and 2 bases at J, leaving 1 base unmatched. The CDR3 sequence: CASSVEGQAYEQYF. As DNA, the CDR3 is TGTGCCAGCAGCGTAGAGGGACAGGCCTACGAGCAGTACTTC.

The gene calls are TRBV19 and TRBJ1-1, with D unclear. Germline V gene lookup returns CDR1 LNHDA and CDR2 SQIVND (reference sequence). The ends were cut back, 1 base at V and 0 bases at J, with 15 bases in the middle. CDR3 size: 17 residues. The CDR3 here is CASSIGVGWAVNTEAFF. DNA of the CDR3: TGTGCCAGTAGTATAGGAGTAGGTTGGGCAGTGAACACTGAAGCTTTCTTT.

V usage is TRBV28 and J usage is TRBJ2-7; the D is unclear. V lost 6 bases and J lost 6, with 21 bases in between. The CDR3 loop spans 15 amino acids. The germline CDR1 and CDR2 sequences are MDHEN and SYDVKM. CDR3 in DNA: TGTGCCAGCAGCCCTACTCTCCTAATAAGTTCCGAGCAGTACTTC. It yields the protein CASSPTLLISSEQYF.

The chain uses TRBV7-6 and TRBJ2-3; D might be TRBD1 (5 bases). The germline V gene encodes CDR1 SGHVS and CDR2 FNYEAQ. The length of the CDR3 is 15 residues. The V end lost 4 bases, the J end lost 1 base, and 12 bases lay between the germline ends. CDR3 protein: CASSSQAPGTDTQYF. The CDR3 region has the DNA TGTGCCAGCAGCTCACAGGCCCCTGGCACAGATACGCAGTATTTT.

This clonotype occurred once. The junction departs from germline at one end; a sequencing error may be responsible. The chain recombines TRBV19 with TRBJ1-1; 7 bases fit TRBD1. Germline V gives CDR1 LNHDA, CDR2 SQIVND (reference sequence). The CDR3 is made up of 16 amino acids. CDR3 DNA sequence: TGTGCCAGTAGTAAGACGGGACAGTTTCTGAACACTGAAGCTTTATTT. This translates into CASSKTGQFLNTEALF.

The table lists this clonotype with many counts. V and J are TRBV6-5 and TRBJ1-5; D uncertain. Trimming stripped 5 bases from V and 15 bases from J, with 8 bases between. The V gene's germline CDR1 is MNHEY and CDR2 SVGAGI. The CDR3 spans 9 residues. The CDR3 reads CASSQDLHF. The CDR3 DNA is TGTGCCAGCAGTCAGGATCTGCATTTT.